Detailed here is one T cell receptor beta chain. This clone is a singleton in its sample. It has no known antigen specificity. There are no base qualities to consult, and no much larger clone falls within one base. Including the terminal cysteine and phenylalanine, the CDR3 comprises 13 residues. The DNA shown is the 39-base CDR3, in frame from base 1. CDR1 and CDR2, per the germline V gene, are MRHNA and SNTAGT. The V end gives up 6 bases and the J end 5 bases, leaving 6 bases in the junction not matched to a gene. The data originate from a study of technical replicates of blood from a few donors (dated by TCRdb to about 2017). The library was produced with the immunoSEQ multiplex PCR assay. This immuneACCESS table, as held by TCRdb, lists in-frame sequences with V and J called but not all clones. Of the missing ones, under half trace to an unresolved V gene in checked studies; the others have no known cause. The sample table records around 93,000 clones; 85% to 95% of these occur just once. Clones ranked in the top ten supply roughly 0.35% of the sample.

The sequence links TRBV6-4 to TRBJ2-5, with 7 junctional bases fitting TRBD1. This sequence originates from a human donor in good health. The specimen was T cells isolated from PBMCs. The CDR3 amino acid sequence is: CASSIHRGETQYF. The DNA is TGTGCCAGCAGCATTCACAGGGGTGAGACCCAGTACTTC.